A single sample gave rise to the 16 T cell receptor beta chains below, sequenced in a study of metastatic and nonmetastatic thyroid tumors. TCRdb reassembled clones from the PCR reads with MiXCR. The data contain about 18,000 clones, roughly 26% of them singletons. Patients had received no treatment of any kind before thyroid surgery. The sample taken for sequencing was tumor tissue. The source is a female donor with papillary thyroid cancer or a benign thyroid nodule (not recorded which). Some clones in this sample may be carry-over from other donors' samples.

This clone was recorded a few times. The chain joins TRBV6-1 to TRBJ2-7; D remains ambiguous. Germline CDR1 reads MNHNS; CDR2 reads SASEGT. This CDR3 has 14 amino acids. Trimming pared 0 bases from V and 3 bases from J, leaving 9 bases between. In DNA form, the CDR3 reads TGTGCCAGCAGTGAAGCCAACGGGCGCTACGAGCAGTACTTC. This sequence encodes CASSEANGRYEQYF.

The sample holds a few counts of this clone. The CDR3 bases are TGTGCCAGCAGTTTAAGGGACTTCCAAGGAGTCTACGAGCAGTACTTC. Residues: CASSLRDFQGVYEQYF. The rearrangement links TRBV28 to TRBJ2-7, with D maybe TRBD2 (6 bases). V lost 2 bases to trimming and J lost 3 bases, with 17 bases between them. CDR1 is MDHEN, CDR2 SYDVKM, per germline. The CDR3 has 16 amino acids.

This clone was detected only a few times. The chain joins TRBV28 to TRBJ2-7; 8 bases are shared with TRBD1. With V trimmed by 5 bases and J by 3 bases, 6 bases remained unmatched. Germline V gene sequence: CDR1 MDHEN, CDR2 SYDVKM. The CDR3 covers 14 residues. DNA for the CDR3: TGTGCCAGCAGTATCGACAGGGGACTCTACGAGCAGTACTTC. Protein: CASSIDRGLYEQYF.

This clone was seen just once. This chain joins TRBV11-2 and TRBJ2-7, with no clear D. This CDR3 contains 14 residues. The V end was cut by 1 base, the J end by 4 bases, with 11 bases between. The V gene's germline CDR1 is SGHAT and CDR2 FQNNGV. The CDR3 nucleotides are TGTGCCAGCAGCTTAGGTTGGCGATGGTACGAGCAGTACTTC. It translates to CASSLGWRWYEQYF.

The V and J genes are TRBV7-2 and TRBJ2-7; a possible D gene is TRBD1 (5 bases). Germline lookup yields CDR1 SGHTA and CDR2 FQGNSA. This CDR3 is 15 amino acids long. V was pared by 5 bases and J by 4 bases, with 18 bases between. The CDR3 nucleotides read TGTGCCAGCAGCCCACTCTTGGACACGATATACGAGCAGTACTTC. This encodes CASSPLLDTIYEQYF.

This clone was counted ten times or more. The rearrangement joins TRBV4-1 to TRBJ1-3; D is unresolved. The CDR3 loop spans 14 amino acids. Germline loops: CDR1 MGHRA, CDR2 YSYEKL. V lost 3 bases and J 6 bases, leaving 12 bases between the germline ends. This CDR3 is CASSQKTYINTIYF. CDR3 in DNA: TGCGCCAGCAGCCAGAAAACTTACATAAACACCATATATTTT.

The chain recombines TRBV3-1 with TRBJ2-3; D ambiguous. The germline V gene encodes CDR1 LGHDT and CDR2 YNNKEL (reference sequence). V gave up 0 bases and J gave up 4 bases, with 8 bases separating them. The CDR3 is 14 residues long. The CDR3 spells CASSQEGDPDTQYF. In DNA, the CDR3 is TGTGCCAGCAGCCAAGAAGGAGACCCAGATACGCAGTATTTT.

This clone was detected only a few times. This rearrangement joins TRBV20-1 to TRBJ2-1; 8 nucleotides line up with TRBD2. The J segment lost 5 bases and the V segment lost 2 bases, leaving 8 bases of the junction unmatched. Germline assignment: CDR1 DFQATT and CDR2 SNEGSKA (reference sequence). The CDR3 extends over 15 amino acids. For the CDR3, the DNA is TGCAGTGCTAGACGCGGGAGCGGGGGAAACAATGAGCAGTTCTTC. Its translation: CSARRGSGGNNEQFF.

This clone was observed a few times. The chain carries TRBV2 and TRBJ1-2; D gene ambiguous. Germline loops: CDR1 SNHLY, CDR2 FYNNEI. This CDR3 spans 13 amino acids. V gave up 11 bases and J gave up 4 bases, with 17 bases separating them. CDR3 protein: CAGTLGRTYGYTF. The CDR3 nucleotides are TGTGCCGGCACCCTTGGGAGGACCTATGGCTACACCTTC.

The CDR3 DNA reads as TGCGCCAGCAGCTTGGGGGACACGGGTTACACCTTC. The encoded protein is CASSLGDTGYTF. V gene TRBV5-1 combines with J gene TRBJ1-2, with D possibly being TRBD1 (6 bases). V shed 0 bases and J shed 11 bases, with 11 bases lying between them. The length of the CDR3 is 12 residues. Per the germline V gene, CDR1 is SGHRS and CDR2 is YFSETQ. The full variable domain, its missing parts supplied by reference TRBV5-1 and TRBJ1-2, is KAGVTQTPRYLIKTRGQQVTLSCSPISGHRSVSWYQQTPGQGLQFLFEYFSETQRNKGNFPGRFSGRQFSNSRSEMNVSTLELGDSALYLCASSLGDTGYTFGSGTRLTVV.

The V and J genes are TRBV6-1 and TRBJ2-6; D is ambiguous. The CDR3 covers 16 residues. CDR1 MNHNS and CDR2 SASEGT come from the germline V gene. V was cut by 7 bases and J by 0 bases, with 13 bases left in between. CDR3 DNA: TGTGCCAGCACCAGAAGGCATAGCTCTGGGGCCAACGTCCTGACTTTC. Its translation: CASTRRHSSGANVLTF.

This clone is medium-sized in the sample. The V gene is TRBV27, the J gene TRBJ1-5; maybe TRBD1 (5 bases). There are 16 residues in the CDR3. Germline CDR1 is MNHEY and CDR2 is SMNVEV (reference sequence). Trimming stripped 6 bases from V and 6 bases from J, with 21 bases between. The CDR3 DNA follows: TGTGCCAGCAGACCGGGACGGTTAGTTACTGGTCAGCCCCAGCATTTT. Translating it yields CASRPGRLVTGQPQHF.

This clone was recorded a few times. This sequence joins TRBV5-1 and TRBJ2-5; 10 positions agree with TRBD2. The CDR3 covers 16 residues. V trimming: 2 bases; J trimming: 2 bases; junction bases outside the gene matches: 6. CDR1 is SGHRS, CDR2 YFSETQ, per germline. DNA for the CDR3: TGCGCCAGCAGCTTAAGCGGGAGGGGTTCTCAAGAGACCCAGTACTTC. As protein: CASSLSGRGSQETQYF.

The chain uses TRBV28 and TRBJ1-2; 9 bases are a match to TRBD1. Germline loops: CDR1 MDHEN, CDR2 SYDVKM. The length of the CDR3 is 15 residues. Trimming removed 2 bases from V and 1 base from J; junction bases left unmatched: 2. The DNA for the CDR3 is TGTGCCAGCAGTTTACCGACAGGGGGTAACTATGGCTACACCTTC. Its translation: CASSLPTGGNYGYTF.

This chain connects TRBV20-1 to TRBJ2-7; 11 bases line up with TRBD1. Looked up from germline, CDR1 is DFQATT and CDR2 is SNEGSKA (reference sequence). The junction had 5 bases not matched to a gene; V was cut back by 3 bases and J by 4 bases. This CDR3 has 14 amino acids. The chain's CDR3 is CSASPGDRGYEQYF. The CDR3 DNA follows: TGCAGTGCTAGTCCGGGGGACAGGGGGTACGAGCAGTACTTC.

This clone was recorded at least ten times. The gene calls are TRBV20-1 and TRBJ1-5; unclear D gene. With 0 bases removed from V and 6 bases from J, the gap between germline ends came to 6 bases. Per the germline V gene, CDR1 is DFQATT and CDR2 is SNEGSKA (reference sequence). CDR3 length equals 12 residues. Here the CDR3 reads CSARDSGQPQHF. CDR3 nucleotides: TGCAGTGCTAGAGACTCGGGTCAGCCCCAGCATTTT.